The T cell receptor (beta chain) under discussion was sequenced for a study of breast tumors, draining lymph nodes, adjacent tissues. Broader study findings: Tumor TCR diversity was below lymph nodes but above nontumor tissue. The data were judged consistent with most tumor T cells coming from lymph node and expanding in tumor. The lymph node origin of tumor T cells was framed as consistent with a hypothesis, not demonstrated. Compared with basal-like, luminal-like tumors shared significantly more repertoire with nontumor tissue.

The sample holds many counts of this clonotype. Its specificity is not known. This sequence may be a read error, since a much larger clone differs from it by one base. TCRdb processed the multiplex PCR reads anew with MiXCR; each CDR3 protein has one entry. The sample carries tens of thousands of distinct CDR3 sequences, about 60% recorded once. The TCR originated in a female donor with breast cancer. Some clones in this sample may be carry-over from other donors' samples. The source material was breast tumor tissue.

CDR3: CSARDSVGQAYGYTF. CDR3 bases: TGCAGTGCTAGAGATTCGGTAGGGCAGGCATATGGCTACACCTTC. This chain joins TRBV20-1 and TRBJ1-2, with unresolved D. This CDR3 has 15 amino acids. The V gene lost 0 bases and the J gene lost 5 bases, with 16 bases spanning the gap. CDR1 is DFQATT and CDR2 is SNEGSKA in the germline V gene (reference sequence).